A selection of T cell receptor beta chains follows, all from one sample in a study of T cell responses to AZD1222 COVID-19 vaccine. TCRdb's table, derived via immunoSEQ multiplex PCR, lists solely in-frame clones and lacks some. The repertoire holds around 160,000 clones, with approximately 90% as singletons. The sample here was peripheral blood, taken on day 0 of AZD1222 vaccination. Source of these receptors: an adult in good health. Each CDR3 is given with its conserved first and last residue. A D gene is named only where the DNA matches it firmly. Expanded clones are given a class, and other clones once, few, many or no size at all.

clone_size | d_call | j_call | v_call | cdr3_aa | cdr3_nt
- | TRBD1 | TRBJ1-1 | TRBV6-4 | CASVGTGRDPEAFF | TGTGCCAGCGTCGGGACAGGGCGAGACCCTGAAGCTTTCTTT
- | - | TRBJ1-1 | TRBV18 | CASSPQDSGVTFF | TGTGCCAGCTCACCGCAGGACAGTGGTGTGACTTTCTTT
- | - | TRBJ1-1 | TRBV14 | CASSQLGGGADGTEAFF | TGTGCCAGCAGCCAATTGGGGGGTGGGGCGGACGGCACTGAAGCTTTCTTT
- | TRBD1 | TRBJ1-2 | TRBV24-1 | CATSDTGDREVGYGYTF | TGTGCCACCAGTGATACGGGGGACAGGGAAGTTGGCTATGGCTACACCTTC
- | - | TRBJ1-2 | TRBV4-2 | CASSQSLGGMDYGYTF | TGTGCCAGCAGCCAGTCCCTGGGGGGGATGGACTATGGCTACACCTTC
- | TRBD2 | TRBJ2-2 | TRBV4-2 | CASSQGDYNTGELFF | TGTGCCAGCAGCCAAGGGGACTACAACACCGGGGAGCTGTTTTTT
- | TRBD1 | TRBJ2-2 | TRBV2 | CAKRPGQGATGELFF | TGTGCCAAGCGCCCGGGACAGGGGGCGACCGGGGAGCTGTTTTTT
- | - | TRBJ1-4 | TRBV5-1 | CASSPTIGRTNEKLFF | TGCGCCAGCAGCCCCACGATAGGCAGGACTAATGAAAAACTGTTTTTT
- | - | TRBJ1-4 | TRBV30 | CAWSGVVPLGEKLFF | TGTGCCTGGAGTGGGGTGGTTCCTCTCGGGGAAAAACTGTTTTTT
- | - | TRBJ2-5 | TRBV5-4 | CASSLSGGKETQYF | TGTGCCAGCAGCTTGTCGGGGGGCAAAGAGACCCAGTACTTC
- | - | TRBJ2-1 | TRBV5-1 | CASSLARGQYNEQFF | TGCGCCAGCAGCTTGGCTCGCGGACAGTACAATGAGCAGTTCTTC
- | - | TRBJ2-1 | TRBV21-1 | CASNFQTGEYNNEQFF | TGTGCCAGCAACTTTCAAACAGGGGAATATAACAATGAGCAGTTCTTC
- | TRBD1 | TRBJ1-2 | TRBV5-3 | CARSYRGLSYGYTF | TGTGCCAGAAGCTACAGGGGGCTTTCCTATGGCTACACCTTC
- | - | TRBJ1-2 | TRBV6-6 | CATSLASGYTF | TGTGCCACGTCTCTGGCGAGTGGCTACACCTTC
once | TRBD2 | TRBJ2-3 | TRBV30 | CAWSVSGGTDTQYF | TGTGCCTGGAGTGTTAGCGGGGGTACAGATACGCAGTATTTT
- | - | TRBJ1-1 | TRBV7-9 | CASSLAEGRGEAFF | TGTGCCAGCAGCTTAGCTGAGGGGCGGGGTGAAGCTTTCTTT
- | TRBD2 | TRBJ2-1 | TRBV7-9 | CAGSMGGFPYNEQFF | TGTGCCGGGTCGATGGGGGGGTTCCCCTACAATGAGCAGTTCTTC
- | TRBD1 | TRBJ1-2 | TRBV19 | CASCNRGAPNYGYTF | TGTGCCAGTTGTAACAGGGGAGCTCCTAACTATGGCTACACCTTC
- | TRBD1 | TRBJ1-2 | TRBV5-5 | CASSPGTGGGYGYTF | TGTGCCAGCAGCCCTGGGACAGGGGGCGGCTATGGCTACACCTTC
- | - | TRBJ2-7 | TRBV28 | CASSLGGVVSYEQYF | TGTGCCAGCAGTCTCGGGGGCGTAGTCTCCTACGAGCAGTACTTC
- | - | TRBJ1-1 | TRBV9 | CASSGVNTEAFF | TGTGCCAGCAGCGGTGTTAACACTGAAGCTTTCTTT
- | TRBD1 | TRBJ2-7 | TRBV9 | CASSGGDRGQQYF | TGTGCCAGCAGCGGGGGGGACAGGGGCCAGCAGTACTTC
once | - | TRBJ1-3 | TRBV18 | CASSPTASTGNTIYF | TGTGCCAGCTCACCGACAGCTTCGACTGGAAACACCATATATTTT
- | TRBD1 | TRBJ1-2 | TRBV27 | CASSDRVRHGYTF | TGTGCCAGCAGTGACAGGGTGAGGCATGGCTACACCTTC
- | - | TRBJ2-7 | TRBV7-2 | CASSSDSIYEQYF | TGTGCCAGCAGCTCGGACAGTATCTACGAGCAGTACTTC
once | - | TRBJ1-1 | TRBV6-4 | CASRPTDQLMNTEAFF | TGTGCCAGCAGACCCACGGACCAGCTTATGAACACTGAAGCTTTCTTT
- | TRBD2 | TRBJ2-1 | TRBV6-6 | CASIPGLAGGRWQFF | TGTGCCAGCATCCCGGGACTAGCGGGGGGTCGATGGCAGTTCTTC
- | - | TRBJ1-2 | TRBV7-8 | CASSLGVPGLALYGYTF | TGTGCCAGCAGCTTGGGTGTTCCGGGTTTGGCTCTCTATGGCTACACCTTC
- | - | TRBJ1-2 | TRBV2 | CASGNQPFNYGYTF | TGTGCCAGCGGAAATCAACCATTCAACTATGGCTACACCTTC
- | TRBD1 | TRBJ2-2 | TRBV19 | CASRRGTENTGELFF | TGTGCCAGTAGAAGGGGGACAGAGAACACCGGGGAGCTGTTTTTT
- | - | TRBJ2-2 | TRBV7-2 | CASSLAPGANTGELFF | TGTGCCAGCAGCTTAGCCCCAGGGGCGAACACCGGGGAGCTGTTTTTT
- | - | TRBJ1-1 | TRBV28 | CASSLIMNTEAFF | TGTGCCAGCAGTTTGATTATGAACACTGAAGCTTTCTTT
- | - | TRBJ2-7 | TRBV18 | CASSTSGQIGQYF | TGTGCCAGCTCGACAAGCGGGCAAATCGGGCAGTACTTC
once | - | TRBJ1-1 | TRBV19 | CASSIIPGGDTEAFF | TGTGCCAGTAGTATAATTCCGGGCGGGGACACTGAAGCTTTCTTT
- | - | TRBJ1-4 | TRBV4-1 | CASSQDRARSATNEKLFF | TGCGCCAGCAGCCAAGATAGGGCCAGGTCGGCAACTAATGAAAAACTGTTTTTT
few | - | TRBJ1-2 | TRBV3-1/TRBV3-2 | CASSQDRYYGYTF | TGTGCCAGCAGCCAAGATCGCTACTATGGCTACACCTTC
- | - | TRBJ1-4 | TRBV30 | CAWSGNGLRTQF | TGTGCCTGGAGTGGTAATGGACTTCGGACCCAGTTT
- | TRBD1 | TRBJ2-6 | TRBV5-1 | CASSAGGTGGSGANVLTF | TGCGCCAGCAGCGCGGGCGGGACAGGGGGTTCGGGGGCCAACGTCCTGACTTTC
- | - | TRBJ1-1 | TRBV12-3/TRBV12-4 | CASSLNPNTEAFF | TGTGCCAGCAGTTTGAATCCCAACACTGAAGCTTTCTTT